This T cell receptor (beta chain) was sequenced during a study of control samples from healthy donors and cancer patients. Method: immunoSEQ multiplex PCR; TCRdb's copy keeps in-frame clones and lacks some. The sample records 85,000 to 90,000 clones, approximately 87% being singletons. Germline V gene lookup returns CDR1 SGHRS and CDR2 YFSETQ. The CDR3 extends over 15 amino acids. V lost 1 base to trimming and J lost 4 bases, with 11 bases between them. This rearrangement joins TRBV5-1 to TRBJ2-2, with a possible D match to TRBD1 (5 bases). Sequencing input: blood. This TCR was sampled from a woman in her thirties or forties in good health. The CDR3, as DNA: TGCGCCAGCAGCTTGTCAGGGTCGGGCACCGGGGAGCTGTTTTTT. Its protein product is CASSLSGSGTGELFF.